Listed below are T cell receptor beta chains from one sample, sequenced in a study of shared clonotypes between healthy human individuals. TCRdb's table, derived via immunoSEQ multiplex PCR, lists solely in-frame clones and lacks some. The sample records roughly 720,000 clones, 90% being singletons. What was sequenced was memory CD8+ T cells from PBMCs. The receptors here all came from a man aged 18 to 29 in good health. Some clones in this sample may be carry-over from other donors' samples. The CDR3 runs from the conserved cysteine through the conserved F or W. The D gene is left open where the match is weak. For some rows the clone size is stated as once, few or many, or as a class when expanded; others skip it.

j_call clone_size v_call d_call cdr3_nt cdr3_aa
TRBJ2-7 . TRBV6-5 TRBD2 TGTGCCAGCAGCCCCGGTCTAGCGGTAGCCTACGAGCAGTACTTC CASSPGLAVAYEQYF
TRBJ1-3 . TRBV6-6 . TGTGCCAGCAGTGCAATATCGACTAACACCATATATTTT CASSAISTNTIYF
TRBJ1-3 . TRBV9 . TGTGCCAGCAGCTCAAACCTGGGACACCACGACCCTCTCGGAAACACCATATATTTT CASSSNLGHHDPLGNTIYF
TRBJ2-7 . TRBV30 TRBD1 TGTGCCTGGACAGGGGGATGGGGCTACGAGCAGTACTTC CAWTGGWGYEQYF
TRBJ1-1 . TRBV4-1 . TGCGCCAGCAGCCAAGATATAGGAGTGAACACTGAAGCTTTCTTT CASSQDIGVNTEAFF
TRBJ2-1 . TRBV6-5 . TGTGCCAGCAGTAACCGATTCAATGAGCAGTTCTTC CASSNRFNEQFF
TRBJ2-1 . TRBV30 . TGTGCCTGGAGTGTAATGGGGAATTACAATGAGCAGTTCTTC CAWSVMGNYNEQFF
TRBJ2-5 once TRBV5-6 TRBD1 TGTGCCAGCAGCTGGGGACAGGGAGAAGAGACCCAGTACTTC CASSWGQGEETQYF
TRBJ2-1 . TRBV7-9 TRBD1 TGTGCCAGCAGCTTAGTGGGTAGGGGGCCCTACAATGAGCAGTTCTTC CASSLVGRGPYNEQFF
TRBJ2-7 . TRBV30 TRBD2 TGTGCCTGGAGTGTACGGGGGGAGAGCTCCTACGAGCAGTACTTC CAWSVRGESSYEQYF
TRBJ2-1 . TRBV27 . TGTGCCAGCACCCACCAGAGCCGGGATGAGCAGTTCTTC CASTHQSRDEQFF
TRBJ2-1 . TRBV6-1 . TGTGCCCATTCACACAGGAGCTCCTACAATGAGCAGTTCTTC CAHSHRSSYNEQFF
TRBJ1-5 once TRBV9 . TGTGCCAGCAGCCCTCACGACGGGGGCCGGCAGCCCCAGCATTTT CASSPHDGGRQPQHF
TRBJ2-2 . TRBV6-1 . TGTGCCAGCAGGGCGAACACCGGGGAGCTGTTTTTT CASRANTGELFF
TRBJ1-2 few TRBV4-1 . TGCGCCAGCAGCCAAGAAGCGGGGATCGACTATGGCTACACCTTC CASSQEAGIDYGYTF
TRBJ1-5 once TRBV5-1 . TGCGCCAGCAGCTTCGCAGGGTTGAGCAATCAGCCCCAGCATTTT CASSFAGLSNQPQHF
TRBJ2-7 . TRBV6-6 . TGTGCCAGCAGTTACCAACTTTCCACCGCCTACGAGCAGTACTTC CASSYQLSTAYEQYF
TRBJ2-1 . TRBV18 TRBD2 TGTGCCAGCTCACCACCCGGACTAGCGGGAACCTACAATGAGCAGTTCTTC CASSPPGLAGTYNEQFF
TRBJ2-6 few TRBV19 . TGTGCCAGTAGTATAGGATTGTCTGGGGCCAACGTCCTGACTTTC CASSIGLSGANVLTF